The source of this T cell receptor beta chain is a study of Ad26.COV2.S vaccination and SARS-CoV-2 variants. As for the study in general: COV1001, an Ad26.COV2.S trial, supplied this vaccine-arm donor. The authors gave Ad26.COV2.S intramuscularly, either once or twice 56 days apart. Study-level points and caveats: Participants in the vaccine arm had higher spike-specific TCR breadth; placebo recipients had lower.

The CDR3 is made up of 16 amino acids. The germline CDR1 and CDR2 sequences are SGHRS and YFSETQ. V gave up 0 bases and J gave up 3 bases; unmatched junction bases: 6. As concerns this clone: Its cognate antigen is unknown.

Clones were sequenced by immunoSEQ multiplex PCR, and TCRdb holds only the in-frame ones, with some missing. The data show around 340,000 clones, with roughly 91% seen just once and approximately 5% held by the top ten. The treatment is: some 20 received Ad26.COV2.S at low or high dose, single or two shots; about 5 received placebo; per-sample allocation not given. Day 63 after the first injection of vaccine or placebo was the sampling time. The shot given was an Ad26 vector that makes Wuhan-strain SARS-CoV-2 spike. The gene calls are TRBV5-1 and TRBJ1-3, with 7 nucleotides matching TRBD1. The TCR was taken from a person aged 18-65 years who received the Ad26.COV2.S COVID-19 vaccine or a placebo. Here the sequenced sample was peripheral blood, taken in a trial of Ad26.COV2.S vaccine versus placebo. This chain's CDR3 is CASSLAGTEGGNTIYF. The DNA of the CDR3 is TGCGCCAGCAGCTTGGCCGGGACAGAAGGTGGAAACACCATATATTTT.